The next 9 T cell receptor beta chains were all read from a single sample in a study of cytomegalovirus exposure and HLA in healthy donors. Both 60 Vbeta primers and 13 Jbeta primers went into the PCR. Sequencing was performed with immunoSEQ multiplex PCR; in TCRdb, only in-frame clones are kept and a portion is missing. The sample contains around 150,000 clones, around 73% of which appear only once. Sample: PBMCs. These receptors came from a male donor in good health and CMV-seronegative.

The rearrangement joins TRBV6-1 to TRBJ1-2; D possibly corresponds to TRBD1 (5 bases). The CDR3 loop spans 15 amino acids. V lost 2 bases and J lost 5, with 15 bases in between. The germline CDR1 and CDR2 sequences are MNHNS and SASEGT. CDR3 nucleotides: TGTGCCAGCAGTGAACAGGTGCAGGGATTATATGGCTACACCTTC. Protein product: CASSEQVQGLYGYTF.

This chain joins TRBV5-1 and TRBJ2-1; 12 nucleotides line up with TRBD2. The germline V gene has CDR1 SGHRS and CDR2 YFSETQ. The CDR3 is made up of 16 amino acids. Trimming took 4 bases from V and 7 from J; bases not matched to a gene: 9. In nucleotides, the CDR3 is TGCGCCAGCAGCCAATCGACTAGCGGGAGTTGGAATGAGCAGTTCTTC. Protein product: CASSQSTSGSWNEQFF.

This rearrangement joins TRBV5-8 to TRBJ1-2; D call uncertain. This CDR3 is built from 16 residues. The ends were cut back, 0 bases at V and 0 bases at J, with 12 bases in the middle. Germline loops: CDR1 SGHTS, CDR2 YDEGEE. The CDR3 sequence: CASSLGEGRPNYGYTF. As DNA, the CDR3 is TGTGCCAGCAGCTTGGGAGAGGGCAGGCCTAACTATGGCTACACCTTC.

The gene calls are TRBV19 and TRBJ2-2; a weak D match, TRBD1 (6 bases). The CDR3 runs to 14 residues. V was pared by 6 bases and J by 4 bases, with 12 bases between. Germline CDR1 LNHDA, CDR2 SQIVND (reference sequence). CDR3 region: CASSSQGSTGELFF. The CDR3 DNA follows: TGTGCCAGTAGCAGCCAGGGGTCCACCGGGGAGCTGTTTTTT.

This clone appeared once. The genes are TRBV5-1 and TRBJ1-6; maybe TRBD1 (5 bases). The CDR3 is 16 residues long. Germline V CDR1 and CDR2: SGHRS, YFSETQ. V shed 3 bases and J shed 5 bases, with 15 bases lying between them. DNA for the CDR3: TGCGCCAGCAGCTACTGGGGCCTCCATAATAATTCACCCCTCCACTTT. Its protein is CASSYWGLHNNSPLHF.

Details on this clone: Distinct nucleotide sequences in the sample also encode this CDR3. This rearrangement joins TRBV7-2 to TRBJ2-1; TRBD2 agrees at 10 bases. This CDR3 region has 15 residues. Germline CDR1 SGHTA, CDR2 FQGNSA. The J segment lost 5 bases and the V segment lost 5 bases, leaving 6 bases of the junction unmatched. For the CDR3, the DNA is TGTGCCAGCAGCCCCAGGACTAGCGGAAACAATGAGCAGTTCTTC. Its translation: CASSPRTSGNNEQFF.

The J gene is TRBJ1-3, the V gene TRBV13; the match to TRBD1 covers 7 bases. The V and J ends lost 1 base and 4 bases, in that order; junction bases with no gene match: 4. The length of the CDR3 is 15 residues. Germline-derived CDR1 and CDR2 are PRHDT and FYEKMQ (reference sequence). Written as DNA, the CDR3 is TGTGCCAGCAGCTTAGAGGGGGCGGGAGGAAACACCATATATTTT. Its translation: CASSLEGAGGNTIYF.

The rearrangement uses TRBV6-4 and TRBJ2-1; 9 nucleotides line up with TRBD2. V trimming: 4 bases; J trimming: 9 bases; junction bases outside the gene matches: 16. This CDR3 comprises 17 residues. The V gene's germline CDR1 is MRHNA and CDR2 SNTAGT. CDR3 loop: CASSGPLGSGSMCEQFF. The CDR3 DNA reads TGTGCCAGCAGTGGCCCCCTGGGTAGCGGGAGTATGTGTGAGCAGTTCTTC.

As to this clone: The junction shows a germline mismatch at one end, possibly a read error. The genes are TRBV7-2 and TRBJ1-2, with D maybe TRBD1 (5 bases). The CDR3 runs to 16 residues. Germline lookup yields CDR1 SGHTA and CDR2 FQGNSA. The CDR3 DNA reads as TGTGCCAGCAGCTCGGTTCAAGGAGGGGATTACTATGTCTACACCTTC. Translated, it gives CASSSVQGGDYYVYTF.